The clone carrying this T cell receptor (beta chain) was observed a few times. What it recognizes is unknown. CDR3 length equals 13 residues. Trimming removed 0 bases at V and 5 bases at J, with 8 bases between. Germline V gene lookup returns CDR1 SGHRS and CDR2 YFSETQ. TCRalpha and TCRbeta libraries used 5'RACE with constant-segment primers and UMIs. In TCRdb, the 5' RACE reads were re-called with MiXCR into one record per CDR3 protein. The data show over 250,000 distinct CDR3 sequences, with more than 15% seen just once and 22% held by the top ten. The data were taken from a study of T-cell memory formation after mild COVID-19. General study results and limits: Contracting clones localized mainly to CM and EM when CD4+ and mainly to EMRA when CD8+. The finding that pre-infection memory included some responding clones suggested that cross-reactive memory joined.

What was sequenced was PBMCs or a T cell subset sorted from them (not recorded which). This receptor was obtained from a man in his late teens or twenties who had mild COVID-19 (a few samples of this study predate the infection). Cell type and time point are not known. The chain has TRBV5-1 and TRBJ1-2; D uncertain. CDR3 protein: CASSLEALYGYTF. CDR3 sequence (DNA): TGCGCCAGCAGCTTGGAAGCCCTTTATGGCTACACCTTC. The variable domain in full, completed from reference TRBV5-1 and TRBJ1-2, reads KAGVTQTPRYLIKTRGQQVTLSCSPISGHRSVSWYQQTPGQGLQFLFEYFSETQRNKGNFPGRFSGRQFSNSRSEMNVSTLELGDSALYLCASSLEALYGYTFGSGTRLTVV.